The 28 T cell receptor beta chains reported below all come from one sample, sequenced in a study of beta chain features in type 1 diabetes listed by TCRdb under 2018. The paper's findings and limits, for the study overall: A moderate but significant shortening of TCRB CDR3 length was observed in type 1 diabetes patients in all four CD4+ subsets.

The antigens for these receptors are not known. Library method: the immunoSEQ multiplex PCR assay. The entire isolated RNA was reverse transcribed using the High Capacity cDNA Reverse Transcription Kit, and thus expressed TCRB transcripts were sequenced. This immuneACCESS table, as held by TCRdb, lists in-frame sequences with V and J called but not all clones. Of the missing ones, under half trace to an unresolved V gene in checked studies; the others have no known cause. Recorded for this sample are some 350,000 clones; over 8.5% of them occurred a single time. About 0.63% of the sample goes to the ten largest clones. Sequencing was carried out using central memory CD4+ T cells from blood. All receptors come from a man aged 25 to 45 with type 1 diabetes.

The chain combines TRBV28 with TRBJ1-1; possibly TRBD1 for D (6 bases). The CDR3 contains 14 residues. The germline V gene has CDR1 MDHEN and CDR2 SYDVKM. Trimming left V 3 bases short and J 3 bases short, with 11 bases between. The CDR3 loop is CASSLYGGDTEAFF. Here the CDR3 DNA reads TGTGCCAGCAGTTTGTACGGGGGCGACACTGAAGCTTTCTTT.

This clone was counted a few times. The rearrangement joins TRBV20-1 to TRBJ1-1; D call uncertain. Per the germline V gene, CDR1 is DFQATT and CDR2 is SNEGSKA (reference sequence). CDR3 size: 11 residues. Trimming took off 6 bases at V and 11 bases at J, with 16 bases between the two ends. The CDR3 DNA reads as TGCAGTGCCTCAACGGCAGGAGCGGCTTTCTTT. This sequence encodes CSASTAGAAFF.

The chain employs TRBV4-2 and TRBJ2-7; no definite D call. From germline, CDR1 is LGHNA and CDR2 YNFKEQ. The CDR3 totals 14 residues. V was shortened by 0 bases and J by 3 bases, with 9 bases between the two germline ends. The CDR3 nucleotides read TGTGCCAGCAGCCAAGAACAGATGAGCTACGAGCAGTACTTC. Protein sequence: CASSQEQMSYEQYF.

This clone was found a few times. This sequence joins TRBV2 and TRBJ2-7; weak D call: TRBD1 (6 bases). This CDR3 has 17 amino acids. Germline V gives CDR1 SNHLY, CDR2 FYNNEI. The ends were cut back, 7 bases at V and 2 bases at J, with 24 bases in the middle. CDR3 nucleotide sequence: TGTGCCAGCATCCTGAATCTCACCCCAGGGGTTACCTACGAGCAGTACTTC. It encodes CASILNLTPGVTYEQYF.

The CDR3 sequence: CASSVGTSGGETQYF. In nucleotides, the CDR3 is TGTGCCAGTAGCGTCGGGACTAGCGGGGGAGAGACCCAGTACTTC. The rearrangement links TRBV19 to TRBJ2-5; 14 bases fit TRBD2. The CDR3 has 15 residues. V was pared by 6 bases and J by 4 bases, with 4 bases of the junction left unmatched. CDR1 is LNHDA, CDR2 SQIVND, per germline (reference sequence).

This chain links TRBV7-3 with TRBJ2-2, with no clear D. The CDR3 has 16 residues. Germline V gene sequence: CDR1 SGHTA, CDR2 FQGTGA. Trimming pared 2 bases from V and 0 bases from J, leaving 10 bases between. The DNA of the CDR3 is TGTGCCAGCAGCTTAGGGTCCACCGCGAACACCGGGGAGCTGTTTTTT. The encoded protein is CASSLGSTANTGELFF.

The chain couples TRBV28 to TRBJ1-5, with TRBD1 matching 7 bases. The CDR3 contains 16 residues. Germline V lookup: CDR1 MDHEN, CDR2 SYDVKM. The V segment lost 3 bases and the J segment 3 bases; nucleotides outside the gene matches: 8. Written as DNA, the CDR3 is TGTGCCAGCAGTTTGGTGGAGGGGGCGCCCAATCAGCCCCAGCATTTT. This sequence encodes CASSLVEGAPNQPQHF.

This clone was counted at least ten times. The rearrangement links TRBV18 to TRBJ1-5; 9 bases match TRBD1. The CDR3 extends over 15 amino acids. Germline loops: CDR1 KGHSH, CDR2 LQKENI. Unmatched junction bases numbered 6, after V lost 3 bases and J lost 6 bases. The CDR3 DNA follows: TGTGCCAGCTCACCGGGACAGGGAGGTGGTCAGCCCCAGCATTTT. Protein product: CASSPGQGGGQPQHF.

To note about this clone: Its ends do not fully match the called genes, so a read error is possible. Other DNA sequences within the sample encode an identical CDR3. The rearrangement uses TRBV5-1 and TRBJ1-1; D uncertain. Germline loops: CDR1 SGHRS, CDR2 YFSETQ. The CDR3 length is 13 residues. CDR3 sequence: CASSLDGDTEAFF. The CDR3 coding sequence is TGCGCCAGCAGTTTGGACGGCGACACTGAAGCTTTCTTT.

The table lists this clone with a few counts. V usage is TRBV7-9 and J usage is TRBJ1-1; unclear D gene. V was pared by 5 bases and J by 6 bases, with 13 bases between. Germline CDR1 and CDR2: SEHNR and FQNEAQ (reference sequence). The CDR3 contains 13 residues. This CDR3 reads CASSPTGVAEAFF. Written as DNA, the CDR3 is TGTGCCAGCAGCCCTACTGGCGTCGCTGAAGCTTTCTTT.

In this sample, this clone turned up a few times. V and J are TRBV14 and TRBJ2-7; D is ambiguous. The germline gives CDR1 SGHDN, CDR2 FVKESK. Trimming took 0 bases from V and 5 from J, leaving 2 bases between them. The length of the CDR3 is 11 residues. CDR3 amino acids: CASSQEHEQYF. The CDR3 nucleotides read TGTGCCAGCAGCCAAGAGCACGAGCAGTACTTC.

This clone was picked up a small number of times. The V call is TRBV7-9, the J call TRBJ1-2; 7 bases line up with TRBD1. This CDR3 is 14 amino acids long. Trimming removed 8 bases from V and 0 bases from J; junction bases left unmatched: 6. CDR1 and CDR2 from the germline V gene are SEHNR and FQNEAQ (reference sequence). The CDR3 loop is CASARGAANYGYTF. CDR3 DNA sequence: TGTGCCAGCGCCAGGGGGGCAGCTAACTATGGCTACACCTTC.

The CDR3 DNA sequence: TGTGCCAGCAGCTTAGCTTATTCGGGGCGCTACGAGCAGTACTTC. Translation: CASSLAYSGRYEQYF. The chain employs TRBV7-7 and TRBJ2-7; D is perhaps TRBD1 or TRBD2 (5 bases each). Per germline, CDR1 SSHAT and CDR2 FNYEAQ (reference sequence). The CDR3 extends over 15 amino acids. Trimming shortened V by 0 bases and J by 3 bases, and 12 bases separated the two germline ends.

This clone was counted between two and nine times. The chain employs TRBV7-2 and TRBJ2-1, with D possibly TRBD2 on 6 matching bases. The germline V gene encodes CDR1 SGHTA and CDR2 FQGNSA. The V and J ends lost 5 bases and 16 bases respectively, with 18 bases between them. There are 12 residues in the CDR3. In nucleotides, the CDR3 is TGTGCCAGCAGCCAAGTGTGGGACTCTTTATTCTTC. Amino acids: CASSQVWDSLFF.

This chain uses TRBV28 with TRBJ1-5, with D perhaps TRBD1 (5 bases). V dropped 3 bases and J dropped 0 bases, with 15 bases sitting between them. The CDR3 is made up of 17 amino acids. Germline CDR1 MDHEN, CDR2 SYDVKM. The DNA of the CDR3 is TGTGCCAGCAGTTTCCGGGACGGACGTTATAGCAATCAGCCCCAGCATTTT. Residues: CASSFRDGRYSNQPQHF.

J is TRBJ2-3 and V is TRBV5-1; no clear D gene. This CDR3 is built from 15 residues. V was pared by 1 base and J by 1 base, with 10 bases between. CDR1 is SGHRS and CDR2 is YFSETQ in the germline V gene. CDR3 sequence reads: CASSLLPGRTDTQYF. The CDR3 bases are TGCGCCAGCAGCTTGTTACCGGGCCGCACAGATACGCAGTATTTT. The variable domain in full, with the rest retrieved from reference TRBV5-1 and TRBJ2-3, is KAGVTQTPRYLIKTRGQQVTLSCSPISGHRSVSWYQQTPGQGLQFLFEYFSETQRNKGNFPGRFSGRQFSNSRSEMNVSTLELGDSALYLCASSLLPGRTDTQYFGPGTRLTVL.

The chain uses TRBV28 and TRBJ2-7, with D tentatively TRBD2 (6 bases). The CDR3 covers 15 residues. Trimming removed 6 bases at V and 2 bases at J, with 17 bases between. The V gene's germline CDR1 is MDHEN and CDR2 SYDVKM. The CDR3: CASRSGAGPTYEQYF. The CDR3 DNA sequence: TGTGCCAGCAGGTCCGGAGCGGGTCCTACCTACGAGCAGTACTTC.

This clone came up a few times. CDR3 loop: CASSSPGLAHNEQFF. The CDR3 nucleotides are TGTGCCAGCAGTTCGCCGGGACTAGCGCACAATGAGCAGTTCTTC. This rearrangement joins TRBV6-5 to TRBJ2-1, with TRBD2 matching over 10 bases. Per germline, CDR1 MNHEY and CDR2 SVGAGI. The CDR3 is made up of 15 amino acids. J was trimmed by 5 bases and V by 4 bases; bases with no gene match: 5.

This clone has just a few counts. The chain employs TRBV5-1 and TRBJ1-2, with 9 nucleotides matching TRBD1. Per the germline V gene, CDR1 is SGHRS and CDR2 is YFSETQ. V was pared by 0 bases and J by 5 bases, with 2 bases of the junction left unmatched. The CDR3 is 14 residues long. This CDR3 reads CASSLGGQGYGYTF. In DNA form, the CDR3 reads TGCGCCAGCAGCTTGGGTGGACAGGGGTATGGCTACACCTTC.

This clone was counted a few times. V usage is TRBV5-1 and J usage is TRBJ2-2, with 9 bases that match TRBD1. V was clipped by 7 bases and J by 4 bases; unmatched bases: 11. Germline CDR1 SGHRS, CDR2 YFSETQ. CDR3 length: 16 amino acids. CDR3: CASGTTGTGSTGELFF. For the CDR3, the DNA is TGCGCCAGCGGGACTACCGGGACAGGGAGCACCGGGGAGCTGTTTTTT.

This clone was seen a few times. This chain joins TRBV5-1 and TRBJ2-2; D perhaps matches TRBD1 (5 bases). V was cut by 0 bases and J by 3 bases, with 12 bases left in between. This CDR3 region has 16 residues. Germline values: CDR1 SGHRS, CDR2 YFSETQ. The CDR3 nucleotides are TGCGCCAGCAGCTTGGATTACGACAGCTACACCGGGGAGCTGTTTTTT. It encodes CASSLDYDSYTGELFF.

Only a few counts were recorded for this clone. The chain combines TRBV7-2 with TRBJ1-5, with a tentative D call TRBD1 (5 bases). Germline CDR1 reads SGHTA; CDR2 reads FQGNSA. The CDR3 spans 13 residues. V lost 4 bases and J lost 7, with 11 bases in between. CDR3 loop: CASSSQGGQPQHF. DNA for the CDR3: TGTGCCAGCAGCTCGCAGGGCGGGCAGCCCCAGCATTTT.

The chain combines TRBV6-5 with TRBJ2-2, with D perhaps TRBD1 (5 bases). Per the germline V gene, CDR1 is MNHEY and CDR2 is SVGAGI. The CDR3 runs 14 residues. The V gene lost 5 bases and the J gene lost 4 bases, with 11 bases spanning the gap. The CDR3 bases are TGTGCCAGCAGTCAGGGATTGAGCACCGGGGAGCTGTTTTTT. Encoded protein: CASSQGLSTGELFF.

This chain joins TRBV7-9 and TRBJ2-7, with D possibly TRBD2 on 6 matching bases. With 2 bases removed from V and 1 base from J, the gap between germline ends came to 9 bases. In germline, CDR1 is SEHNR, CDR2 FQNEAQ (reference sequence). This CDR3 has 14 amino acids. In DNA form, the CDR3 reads TGTGCCAGCAGCTTAAGGGAGGTTTCCTACGAGCAGTACTTC. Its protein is CASSLREVSYEQYF.

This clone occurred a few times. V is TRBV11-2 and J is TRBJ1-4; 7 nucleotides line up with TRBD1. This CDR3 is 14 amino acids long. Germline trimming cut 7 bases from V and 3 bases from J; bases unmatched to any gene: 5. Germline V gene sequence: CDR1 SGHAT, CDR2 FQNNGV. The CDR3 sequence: CASTRDSSNEKLFF. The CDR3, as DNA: TGTGCCAGCACCCGGGACAGTTCTAATGAAAAACTGTTTTTT. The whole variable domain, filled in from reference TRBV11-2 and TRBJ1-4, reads EAGVAQSPRYKIIEKRQSVAFWCNPISGHATLYWYQQILGQGPKLLIQFQNNGVVDDSQLPKDRFSAERLKGVDSTLKIQPAKLEDSAVYLCASTRDSSNEKLFFGSGTQLSVL.

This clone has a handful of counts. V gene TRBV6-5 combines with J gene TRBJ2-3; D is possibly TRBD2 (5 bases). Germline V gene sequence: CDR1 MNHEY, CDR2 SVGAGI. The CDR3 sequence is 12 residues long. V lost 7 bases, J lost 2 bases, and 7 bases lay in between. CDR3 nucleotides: TGTGCCAGCACCGGGGACACAGATACGCAGTATTTT. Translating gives CASTGDTDTQYF.

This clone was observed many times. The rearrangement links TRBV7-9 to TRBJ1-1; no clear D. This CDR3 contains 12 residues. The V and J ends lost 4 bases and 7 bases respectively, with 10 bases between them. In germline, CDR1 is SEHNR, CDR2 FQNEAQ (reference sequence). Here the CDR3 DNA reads TGTGCCAGCAGCTGGATCAGCTTTGAAGCTTTCTTT. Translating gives CASSWISFEAFF. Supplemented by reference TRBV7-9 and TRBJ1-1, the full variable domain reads DTGVSQNPRHKITKRGQNVTFRCDPISEHNRLYWYRQTLGQGPEFLTYFQNEAQLEKSRLLSDRFSAERPKGSFSTLEIQRTEQGDSAMYLCASSWISFEAFFGQGTRLTVV.

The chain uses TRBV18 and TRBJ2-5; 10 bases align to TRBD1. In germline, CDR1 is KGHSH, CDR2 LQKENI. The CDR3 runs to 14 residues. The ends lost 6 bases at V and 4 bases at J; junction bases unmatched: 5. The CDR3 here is CASSLGQGGETQYF. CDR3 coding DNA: TGTGCCAGCTCTCTCGGACAGGGGGGAGAGACCCAGTACTTC. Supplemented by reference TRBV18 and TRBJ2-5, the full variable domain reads NAGVMQNPRHLVRRRGQEARLRCSPMKGHSHVYWYRQLPEEGLKFMVYLQKENIIDESGMPKERFSAEFPKEGPSILRIQQVVRGDSAAYFCASSLGQGGETQYFGPGTRLLVL.